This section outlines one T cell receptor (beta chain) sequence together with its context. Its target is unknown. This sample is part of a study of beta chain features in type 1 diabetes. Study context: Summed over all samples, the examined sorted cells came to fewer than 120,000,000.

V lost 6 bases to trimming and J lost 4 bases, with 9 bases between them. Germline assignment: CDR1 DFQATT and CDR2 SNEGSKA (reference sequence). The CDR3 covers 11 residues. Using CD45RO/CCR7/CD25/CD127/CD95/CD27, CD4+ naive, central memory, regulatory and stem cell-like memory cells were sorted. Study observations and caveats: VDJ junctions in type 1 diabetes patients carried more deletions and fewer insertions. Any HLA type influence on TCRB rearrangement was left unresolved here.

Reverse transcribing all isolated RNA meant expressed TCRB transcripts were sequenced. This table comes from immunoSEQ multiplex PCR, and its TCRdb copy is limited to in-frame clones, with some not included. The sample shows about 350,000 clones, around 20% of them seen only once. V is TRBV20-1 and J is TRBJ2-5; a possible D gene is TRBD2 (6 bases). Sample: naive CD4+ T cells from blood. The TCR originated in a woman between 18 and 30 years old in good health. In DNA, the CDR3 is TGCAGTGCCTACGGGGGAGAGACCCAGTACTTC. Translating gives CSAYGGETQYF.